One T cell receptor beta chain is described in this entry. Its matching antigen is unknown. This specimen comes from a study of vaccination effects on CD4 cells after COVID-19. At the level of the study: All participants had two doses of either the BNT162b2 or mRNA-1273 vaccine. Findings and caveats of the study: Few convalescent patients were included, and no early post-infection timepoints were sampled.

Having been cultured for roughly 9 days, the cells underwent CD4+ T cell isolation. A half-volume exchange with IL-2 medium occurred on days 3 and 7. Some clones are missing from TCRdb's copy, which holds only in-frame ones; the method was immunoSEQ multiplex PCR. The sample has 65,000 to 80,000 clones; 77% are singletons. The V end lost 4 bases, the J end lost 1 base, and 12 bases lay between the germline ends. From germline, CDR1 is SGDLS and CDR2 YYNGEE. The CDR3 sequence is 15 residues long. This chain joins TRBV9 and TRBJ1-5; a possible D gene is TRBD1 (5 bases). This clonotype originated in a human donor who received a COVID-19 vaccine. The sequencing here drew on CD4+ T cells from PBMCs cultured without peptide, taken before COVID-19 vaccination. The CDR3 loop reads CASSPGWVSNQPQHF. The CDR3 DNA sequence: TGTGCCAGCAGCCCAGGGTGGGTGAGCAATCAGCCCCAGCATTTT.